This entry features one T cell receptor beta chain sequence. V shed 5 bases and J 2 bases; nucleotides not matched to a gene: 5. Germline CDR1 reads SGHVS; CDR2 reads FQNEAQ. This CDR3 comprises 15 residues. MiXCR, run by TCRdb on the 5' RACE reads, gives a single entry per CDR3 protein. This sample has 210,000 or so distinct CDR3 sequences, with roughly 25% found just once. This sample is drawn from a study of CD8 T cells in ankylosing spondylitis. The TCR originated in a male donor with ankylosing spondylitis or in good health (not recorded which). This chain connects TRBV7-8 to TRBJ2-3; 9 bases match TRBD1. Sequencing was performed on blood, either unsorted or a sorted T cell fraction (not recorded which). CDR3 region: CASSTRDRDTDTQYF. The CDR3 nucleotides are TGTGCCAGCAGCACCAGGGACAGGGACACAGATACGCAGTATTTT.